This record concerns one T cell receptor beta chain sequence. No antigen is known for it. This CDR3 region has 18 residues. Germline V gene lookup returns CDR1 KGHSH and CDR2 LQKENI. V was cut by 6 bases and J by 0 bases, with 24 bases left in between. The data stem from a study of CD4 T cells in relation to SARS-CoV-2 and coronaviruses. Study information: ViraFEST: approximately eleven-day antigen culture of PBMCs, then TCR beta CDR3 sequencing. No peptide or an HIV-1 Nef peptide pool served as negative control.

Overall study findings and caveats: In roughly 61% of donors, memory CD4+ clonotypes crossrecognized SARS-CoV-2 and at least one common cold coronavirus spike.

The unexposed donors gave CD4+ T cells in about 2011-2018, prior to COVID-19. After ten to eleven days of culture, CD4+ T cells were isolated. Fresh IL-2 medium replaced half the medium on days 3 and 7. Libraries were prepared by immunoSEQ multiplex PCR; TCRdb keeps only in-frame clonotypes and omits some of them. This sample yields fewer than 25,000 clones, of which roughly four fifths are seen a single time; around 13% belongs to the top ten. Sequenced input: CD4+ T cells from PBMCs, cultured in vitro. V gene TRBV18 combines with J gene TRBJ2-7; possible D gene TRBD1, 8 bases. The receptor was derived from a human donor in good health. This CDR3 reads CASSPGQAIGLDSYEQYF. The CDR3 nucleotides read TGTGCCAGCTCTCCGGGACAGGCGATTGGACTAGACTCCTACGAGCAGTACTTC.